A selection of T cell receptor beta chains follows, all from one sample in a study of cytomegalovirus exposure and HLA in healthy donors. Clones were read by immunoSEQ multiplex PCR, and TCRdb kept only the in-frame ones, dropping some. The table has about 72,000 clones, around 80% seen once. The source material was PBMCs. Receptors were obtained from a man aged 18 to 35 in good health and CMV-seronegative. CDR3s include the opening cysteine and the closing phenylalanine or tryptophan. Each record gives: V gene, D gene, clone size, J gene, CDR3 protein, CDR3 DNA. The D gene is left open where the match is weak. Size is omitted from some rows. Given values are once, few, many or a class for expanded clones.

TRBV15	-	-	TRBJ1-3	CATSRPSAAGNTIYF	TGTGCCACCAGCAGACCCTCGGCGGCTGGAAACACCATATATTTT
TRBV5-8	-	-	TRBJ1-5	CASSFLGASQPQHF	TGTGCCAGCAGCTTCTTAGGGGCAAGCCAGCCCCAGCATTTT
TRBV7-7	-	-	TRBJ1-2	CASSLSRREGGYTF	TGTGCTAGCAGCTTAAGCCGCAGGGAGGGTGGCTACACCTTC
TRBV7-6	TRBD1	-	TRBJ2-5	CASSRDRAETQYF	TGTGCCAGCAGCCGGGACAGGGCGGAGACCCAGTACTTC
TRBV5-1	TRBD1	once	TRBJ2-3	CASSGPGTGFGTDTQYF	TGCGCCAGCAGCGGTCCCGGGACAGGGTTTGGCACAGATACGCAGTATTTT
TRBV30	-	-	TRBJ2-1	CAWSSLPGHSYNEQFF	TGTGCCTGGAGTTCACTTCCGGGACACAGCTACAATGAGCAGTTCTTC
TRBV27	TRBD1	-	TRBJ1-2	CASSLFTGAYGYTF	TGTGCCAGCAGTTTATTCACAGGGGCCTATGGCTACACCTTC
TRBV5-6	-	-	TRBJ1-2	CASRPSGKGYTF	TGTGCCAGCAGACCGTCGGGGAAAGGCTACACCTTC
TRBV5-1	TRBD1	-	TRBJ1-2	CASSLASDRPYGYTF	TGCGCCAGCAGCTTGGCCTCGGACAGGCCCTATGGCTACACCTTC
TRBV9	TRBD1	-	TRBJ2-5	CASSVGQGQETQYF	TGTGCCAGCAGCGTAGGACAGGGCCAAGAGACCCAGTACTTC
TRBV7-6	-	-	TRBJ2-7	CASSRTVSYEQYF	TGTGCCAGCAGCCGGACAGTCTCCTACGAGCAGTACTTC
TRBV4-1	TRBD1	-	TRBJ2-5	CASSNRQGASQETQYF	TGCGCCAGCAGCAACCGACAGGGGGCTTCCCAAGAGACCCAGTACTTC
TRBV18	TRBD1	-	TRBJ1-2	CASSRTGDYGYTF	TGTGCCAGCTCACGAACAGGGGACTATGGCTACACCTTC
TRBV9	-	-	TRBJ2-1	CASSVAGSGSYNEQFF	TGTGCCAGCAGCGTAGCCGGGAGTGGGTCCTACAATGAGCAGTTCTTC
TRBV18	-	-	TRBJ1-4	CASSTLPSGEKLFF	TGTGCCAGCTCAACCTTACCAAGCGGTGAAAAACTGTTTTTT
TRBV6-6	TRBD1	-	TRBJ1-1	CASSRTQGGGYTEAFF	TGTGCCAGCAGCAGAACACAGGGGGGGGGATACACTGAAGCTTTCTTT
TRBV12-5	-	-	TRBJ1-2	CASGLGGLPVRHYGYTF	TGTGCTAGTGGTTTGGGGGGACTGCCTGTACGACACTATGGCTACACCTTC
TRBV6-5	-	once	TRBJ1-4	CASSQRGKKLFF	TGTGCCAGCAGTCAACGGGGAAAAAAACTGTTTTTT
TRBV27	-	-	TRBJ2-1	CASSFRGLEQFF	TGTGCCAGCAGTTTCCGGGGACTTGAGCAGTTCTTC
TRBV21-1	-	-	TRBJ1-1	CASSKNLGTEAFF	TGTGCCAGCAGCAAGAACCTAGGCACTGAAGCTTTCTTT
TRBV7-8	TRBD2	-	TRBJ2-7	CASSLGSSSGPYEQYF	TGTGCCAGCAGCTTAGGGTCGTCTAGCGGGCCCTACGAGCAGTACTTC
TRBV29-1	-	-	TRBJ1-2	CSVPTANYGYTF	TGCAGCGTTCCGACAGCCAACTATGGCTACACCTTC
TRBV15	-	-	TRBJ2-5	CATSYSDSPQETQYF	TGTGCCACCAGCTACTCGGACAGCCCCCAAGAGACCCAGTACTTC
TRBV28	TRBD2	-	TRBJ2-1	CASSEIAGAFEQFF	TGTGCCAGCAGTGAAATAGCGGGAGCGTTTGAGCAGTTCTTC
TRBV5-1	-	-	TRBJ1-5	CASSLPLVSRAAQPQHF	TGCGCCAGCAGCTTGCCCTTAGTCAGCAGGGCGGCTCAGCCCCAGCATTTT
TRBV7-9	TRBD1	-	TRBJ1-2	CASRGDRAGYGYTF	TGTGCCAGCAGAGGGGACAGGGCGGGCTATGGCTACACCTTC
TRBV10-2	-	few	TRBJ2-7	CASSPSGSEQYF	TGCGCCAGCAGTCCTAGTGGGAGCGAGCAGTACTTC
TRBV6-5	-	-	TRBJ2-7	CATWGRVGEQYF	TGTGCCACCTGGGGGCGCGTAGGCGAGCAGTACTTC
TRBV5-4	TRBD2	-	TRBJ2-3	CASSVTSGGGQDTQYF	TGTGCCAGCAGCGTTACTAGCGGGGGGGGACAGGATACGCAGTATTTT
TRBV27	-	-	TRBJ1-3	CASSPTPWSTIYF	TGTGCCAGCAGTCCCACCCCCTGGAGCACCATATATTTT
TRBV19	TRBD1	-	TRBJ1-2	CASSTGGAWNYGYTF	TGTGCCAGTTCGACAGGGGGTGCGTGGAACTATGGCTACACCTTC
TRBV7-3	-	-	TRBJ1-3	CASSLLAGNTIYF	TGTGCCAGCAGCTTGCTAGCTGGAAACACCATATATTTT
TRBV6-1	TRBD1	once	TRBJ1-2	CASRIDRGHGYTF	TGTGCCAGCAGGATCGACAGGGGGCATGGCTACACCTTC
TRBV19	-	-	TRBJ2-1	CASSSGDEQFF	TGTGCCAGTAGTAGCGGCGATGAGCAGTTCTTC
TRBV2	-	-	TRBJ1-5	CASRSRATRHDQPQHF	TGTGCCAGCAGGTCCAGGGCCACGCGGCATGATCAGCCCCAGCATTTT
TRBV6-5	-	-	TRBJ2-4	CASRPRSVGKNIQYF	TGTGCCAGCAGGCCCCGGAGTGTCGGCAAAAACATTCAGTACTTC
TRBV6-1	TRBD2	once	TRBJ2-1	CASSPTSGGAGEQFF	TGTGCCAGCAGTCCGACTAGCGGGGGGGCGGGTGAGCAGTTCTTC
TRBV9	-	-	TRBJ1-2	CASSAGEGGLATPHF	TGTGCCAGCAGCGCTGGCGAGGGCGGCCTGGCTACACCCCACTTC
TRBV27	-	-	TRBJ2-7	CASSLIPPEVRSPYEQYF	TGTGCCAGCAGTTTAATTCCCCCAGAGGTAAGGTCACCCTACGAGCAGTACTTC
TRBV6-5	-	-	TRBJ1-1	CASTAASNTEAFF	TGTGCCAGCACCGCCGCGTCGAACACTGAAGCTTTCTTT
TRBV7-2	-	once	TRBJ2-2	CASSSQFTGSRGELFF	TGTGCCAGCAGCTCTCAATTCACAGGGTCTCGCGGGGAGCTGTTTTTT
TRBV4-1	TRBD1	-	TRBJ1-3	CASSPGQGFGNTIYF	TGCGCCAGCAGTCCGGGACAGGGTTTTGGAAACACCATATATTTT
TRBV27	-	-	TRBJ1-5	CASQSQVSNQPQHF	TGTGCCAGCCAGTCACAGGTCAGCAATCAGCCCCAGCATTTT
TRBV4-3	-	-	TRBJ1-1	CASSQDPRGAGTHTEAFF	TGCGCCAGCAGCCAAGATCCACGGGGGGCCGGGACTCACACTGAAGCTTTCTTT
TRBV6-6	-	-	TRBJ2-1	CASSYLDWNEQFF	TGTGCCAGCAGTTACCTTGACTGGAATGAGCAGTTCTTC
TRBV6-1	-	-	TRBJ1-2	CASRGGGWADYGYTF	TGTGCCAGCAGGGGAGGAGGGTGGGCGGACTATGGCTACACCTTC
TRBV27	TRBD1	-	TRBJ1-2	CASSSVPGQGTQAIGYTF	TGTGCCAGCAGTTCAGTCCCGGGACAGGGGACCCAAGCCATTGGCTACACCTTC
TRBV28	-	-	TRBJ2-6	CASVETGANVLTF	TGTGCCAGCGTAGAAACTGGGGCCAACGTCCTGACTTTC
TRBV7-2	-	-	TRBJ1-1	CASSLSTNSNTEAFF	TGTGCCAGCAGCCTATCGACAAATTCGAACACTGAAGCTTTCTTT
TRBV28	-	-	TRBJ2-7	CASSSPAGEGDYEQYF	TGTGCCAGCAGTTCCCCCGCTGGGGAAGGGGACTACGAGCAGTACTTC
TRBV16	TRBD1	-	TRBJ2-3	CASSQSRQGANTDTQYF	TGTGCCAGCAGCCAATCGCGACAGGGTGCAAACACAGATACGCAGTATTTT
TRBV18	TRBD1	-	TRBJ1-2	CASSPPTGFGYTF	TGTGCCAGCTCACCCCCGACAGGGTTCGGCTACACCTTC
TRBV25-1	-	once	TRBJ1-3	CASSAGAGNTIYF	TGTGCCAGCAGTGCAGGGGCTGGAAACACCATATATTTT
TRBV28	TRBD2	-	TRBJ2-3	CASSTRRRWTSGGDTQYF	TGTGCCAGCAGTACACGGCGTAGGTGGACTAGCGGAGGGGATACGCAGTATTTT
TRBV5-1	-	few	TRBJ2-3	CASSLGPGRTDTQYF	TGCGCCAGCAGCTTGGGTCCAGGCCGCACAGATACGCAGTATTTT
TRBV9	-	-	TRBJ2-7	CASSDDRTYEQYF	TGTGCCAGCAGCGACGACAGGACCTACGAGCAGTACTTC
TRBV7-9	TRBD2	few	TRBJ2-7	CSSSSTGTSGGRSSYEQYF	TGTTCCAGCAGCTCCACCGGGACTAGCGGGGGCAGGAGCTCCTACGAGCAGTACTTC
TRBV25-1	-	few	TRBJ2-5	CASSLLHPAGLVETQYF	TGTGCCAGCAGTCTCCTTCACCCGGCAGGGTTGGTCGAGACCCAGTACTTC
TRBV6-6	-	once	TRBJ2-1	CASSYPLSSDEQFF	TGTGCCAGCAGTTACCCCCTTTCTTCGGATGAGCAGTTCTTC